The 28 T cell receptor beta chains presented below share a single source sample, sequenced in a study of shared clonotypes between healthy human individuals (dated by TCRdb to the early 2020s). Library generation was performed with the immunoSEQ multiplex PCR assay. The table comes from immuneACCESS by way of TCRdb, which keeps in-frame sequences with V and J called. Part of the clones is missing from these tables; in studies checked, under half for an unresolved V gene and the rest for unknown reasons. This sample holds under 2,500,000 clones; more than 90% were observed only once. Roughly 0.13% of the sample lies in the top ten. Input material: naive CD4+ T cells sorted from blood. This sample's cell subset or site label indicates: CD45RA+ positively selected. Every receptor here comes from a man between 18 and 29 years old in good health.

The chain employs TRBV6-6 and TRBJ2-5; tentative D call: TRBD2 (5 bases). From germline, CDR1 is MNHNY and CDR2 SVGAGI (reference sequence). The CDR3 covers 15 residues. V lost 0 bases to trimming and J lost 5 bases, with 13 bases between them. The DNA for the CDR3 is TGTGCCAGCAGTTACTCAGTCAACCAGCGGGAGACCCAGTACTTC. Translating it yields CASSYSVNQRETQYF.

The V gene is TRBV5-1, the J gene TRBJ1-1, with unresolved D. This CDR3 is 16 amino acids long. V was pared by 1 base and J by 1 base, with 14 bases between. The germline CDR1 and CDR2 sequences are SGHRS and YFSETQ. CDR3 amino acids: CASSLIGRAANTEAFF. The CDR3 DNA is TGCGCCAGCAGCTTGATTGGTCGGGCTGCGAACACTGAAGCTTTCTTT.

To note about this clone: The junction departs from the called germline gene at one end, perhaps through a read error. The V call is TRBV2, the J call TRBJ2-6; TRBD1 is a possible D gene (5 bases). Germline V gene data show CDR1 as SNHLY and CDR2 as FYNNEI. The CDR3 totals 15 residues. The CDR3 region has the DNA TGTGCCAGCAGCGAAGAAGGGGCTGGGGCCAACGTCCTGACTTTC. Protein sequence: CASSEEGAGANVLTF.

This chain connects TRBV6-5 to TRBJ1-3, with D hard to call. The CDR3 is made up of 13 amino acids. V lost 6 bases to trimming and J lost 2 bases, with 8 bases between them. Germline loops: CDR1 MNHEY, CDR2 SVGAGI. CDR3 in DNA: TGTGCCAGCAGCCCGGTTGCTGGAAACACCATATATTTT. Protein product: CASSPVAGNTIYF.

The chain employs TRBV19 and TRBJ1-1, with D unresolved. The CDR3 loop spans 14 amino acids. Germline-derived CDR1 and CDR2 are LNHDA and SQIVND (reference sequence). Trimming cost V 2 bases and J 1 base, with 8 bases left between them. The CDR3: CASSILQANTEAFF. The CDR3 coding sequence is TGTGCCAGTAGTATATTGCAGGCGAACACTGAAGCTTTCTTT.

V and J are TRBV7-9 and TRBJ1-4, with 10 positions matching TRBD1. This CDR3 has 14 amino acids. V gave up 5 bases and J gave up 10 bases; unmatched junction bases: 7. Germline values: CDR1 SEHNR, CDR2 FQNEAQ (reference sequence). CDR3 sequence: CASSHDRGRGKLFF. Written as DNA, the CDR3 is TGTGCCAGCAGCCATGACAGGGGGCGGGGAAAACTGTTTTTT.

The chain combines TRBV19 with TRBJ1-5; a possible D gene is TRBD1 (5 bases). V was cut by 1 base and J by 2 bases, with 9 bases left in between. The CDR3 extends over 15 amino acids. The V gene's germline CDR1 is LNHDA and CDR2 SQIVND (reference sequence). CDR3 sequence reads: CASSIGGRGNQPQHF. The CDR3 DNA sequence: TGTGCCAGTAGTATAGGGGGCAGGGGCAATCAGCCCCAGCATTTT. The complete variable domain, with remaining parts taken from reference TRBV19 and TRBJ1-5, reads DGGITQSPKYLFRKEGQNVTLSCEQNLNHDAMYWYRQDPGQGLRLIYYSQIVNDFQKGDIAEGYSVSREKKESFPLTVTSAQKNPTAFYLCASSIGGRGNQPQHFGDGTRLSIL.

V usage is TRBV28 and J usage is TRBJ1-1; possible D gene TRBD1, 5 bases. CDR1 MDHEN and CDR2 SYDVKM come from the germline V gene. The CDR3 loop spans 13 amino acids. V lost 5 bases and J lost 4, with 11 bases in between. The CDR3 protein is CASSAQVATEAFF. As DNA, the CDR3 is TGTGCCAGCAGTGCACAGGTGGCCACTGAAGCTTTCTTT.

This rearrangement joins TRBV7-2 to TRBJ2-2; D remains ambiguous. The CDR3 length is 14 residues. In germline, CDR1 is SGHTA, CDR2 FQGNSA. Trimming removed 1 base from V and 8 bases from J, with 11 bases in between. The CDR3 nucleotides are TGTGCCAGCAGCTTAGGGTACCCCTTAGGGGAGCTGTTTTTT. Amino acid sequence: CASSLGYPLGELFF.

The V and J genes are TRBV27 and TRBJ2-5; tentatively, D is TRBD2 (6 bases). The CDR3 is 16 amino acids. From germline, CDR1 is MNHEY and CDR2 SMNVEV (reference sequence). V dropped 5 bases and J dropped 5 bases, with 21 bases sitting between them. CDR3 protein: CASSPSRLVLLETQYF. The DNA for the CDR3 is TGTGCCAGCAGTCCTTCACGACTAGTTTTGCTGGAGACCCAGTACTTC.

The chain links TRBV5-1 to TRBJ1-6, with 9 bases that match TRBD1. Germline-derived CDR1 and CDR2 are SGHRS and YFSETQ. V lost 4 bases and J lost 7; bases outside the gene matches: 6. The CDR3 contains 15 residues. CDR3 residues: CASSRTGTGNSPLHF. The CDR3 DNA reads TGCGCCAGCAGCAGAACCGGGACAGGGAATTCACCCCTCCACTTT.

The rearrangement links TRBV2 to TRBJ2-7; D is possibly TRBD2 (6 bases). Germline V gene data show CDR1 as SNHLY and CDR2 as FYNNEI. V was clipped by 6 bases and J by 5 bases, with 11 bases between them. The CDR3 is 12 amino acids. The CDR3: CASRVTSNEQYF. The CDR3 nucleotides are TGTGCCAGCAGGGTCACTAGCAACGAGCAGTACTTC.

There are a few counts of this clone. CDR3 amino acids: CASSQDEHGLFRAETQYF. In DNA form, the CDR3 reads TGTGCCAGCAGCCAAGATGAACATGGATTATTTCGGGCGGAGACCCAGTACTTC. The chain combines TRBV14 with TRBJ2-5; no definite D call. The CDR3 spans 18 residues. Germline V CDR1 and CDR2: SGHDN, FVKESK. V was shortened by 0 bases and J by 5 bases, with 22 bases between the two germline ends.

The gene calls are TRBV9 and TRBJ1-2, with TRBD1 identical over 9 bases. CDR1 and CDR2 (germline): SGDLS, YYNGEE. Losses at the gene ends were 3 bases for V and 3 bases for J; bases not matched to a gene: 9. This CDR3 spans 16 amino acids. The CDR3: CASSGTGAPPHYGYTF. The DNA for the CDR3 is TGTGCCAGCAGCGGGACAGGGGCCCCCCCCCACTATGGCTACACCTTC. The full variable domain, rest sourced from reference TRBV9 and TRBJ1-2, is DSGVTQTPKHLITATGQRVTLRCSPRSGDLSVYWYQQSLDQGLQFLIQYYNGEERAKGNILERFSAQQFPDLHSELNLSSLELGDSALYFCASSGTGAPPHYGYTFGSGTRLTVV.

This rearrangement joins TRBV18 to TRBJ1-4; 7 bases match TRBD1. The CDR3 is made up of 16 amino acids. After removal of 4 bases from V and 4 bases from J, the junction contained 9 bases not matched to a gene. Germline CDR1 is KGHSH and CDR2 is LQKENI. This CDR3 is CASSRTIGTDNEKLFF. The CDR3 DNA follows: TGTGCCAGCTCACGGACCATTGGGACAGATAATGAAAAACTGTTTTTT.

The chain joins TRBV29-1 to TRBJ2-7; D gene unclear. This CDR3 has 13 amino acids. CDR1 and CDR2 from the germline V gene are SQVTM and ANQGSEA. With 5 bases removed from V and 3 bases from J, the gap between germline ends came to 14 bases. The CDR3 DNA follows: TGCAGCGTTTTTTCGGCAGAATACTACGAGCAGTACTTC. As protein: CSVFSAEYYEQYF.

Comments on this clone: The same CDR3 is also encoded by other DNA sequences in this sample. V usage is TRBV30 and J usage is TRBJ2-5; TRBD1 matches 7 bases. CDR1 and CDR2 from the germline V gene are GTSNPN and SVGIG (reference sequence). The junction had 6 bases not matched to a gene; V was cut back by 3 bases and J by 5 bases. This CDR3 has 13 residues. CDR3 residues: CAWSTGARETQYF. The CDR3 DNA follows: TGTGCCTGGAGCACAGGGGCGCGGGAGACCCAGTACTTC.

The chain uses TRBV5-4 and TRBJ2-5; D is possibly TRBD2 (5 bases). This CDR3 spans 14 amino acids. CDR1 and CDR2 (germline): SGHNT, YYREEE (reference sequence). V was cut by 2 bases and J by 0 bases, with 8 bases left in between. CDR3 bases: TGTGCCAGCAGCTTCCCGGGGTACCAAGAGACCCAGTACTTC. As protein: CASSFPGYQETQYF.

This clone was observed a single time. This rearrangement joins TRBV10-3 to TRBJ2-2, with 9 bases identical to TRBD2. The CDR3 is made up of 15 amino acids. Germline CDR1 ENHRY, CDR2 SYGVKD. V lost 6 bases, J lost 7 bases, and 9 bases stayed unmatched. The CDR3 DNA follows: TGTGCCATCAGCTCCAGCGGGAGGAGGTTCGGGGAGCTGTTTTTT. Its protein product is CAISSSGRRFGELFF.

V and J are TRBV6-1 and TRBJ2-3; D is perhaps TRBD1 (5 bases). Per the germline V gene, CDR1 is MNHNS and CDR2 is SASEGT. With 3 bases removed from V and 8 bases from J, the gap between germline ends came to 18 bases. This CDR3 spans 15 amino acids. CDR3 DNA sequence: TGTGCCAGCAGTGATAGGGGATTGGGGCAAGGTACGCAGTATTTT. This encodes CASSDRGLGQGTQYF.

The V gene is TRBV19, the J gene TRBJ1-5; 8 positions agree with TRBD1. Germline V lookup: CDR1 LNHDA, CDR2 SQIVND (reference sequence). The CDR3 loop spans 18 amino acids. V shed 0 bases and J 0 bases; nucleotides not matched to a gene: 7. The CDR3 DNA reads as TGTGCCAGTAGTATAGACCAGGGGACAGGCCATAGCAATCAGCCCCAGCATTTT. The encoded protein is CASSIDQGTGHSNQPQHF.

The CDR3 sequence is CASSQDRTSETQYF. In nucleotides, the CDR3 is TGTGCCAGCAGTCAAGACAGGACCTCAGAGACCCAGTACTTC. The V and J genes are TRBV6-5 and TRBJ2-5, with TRBD1 as a possible D gene (6 bases). V dropped 5 bases and J dropped 4 bases, with 14 bases sitting between them. CDR3 size: 14 residues. Germline loops: CDR1 MNHEY, CDR2 SVGAGI.

The rearrangement links TRBV5-6 to TRBJ1-6; D possibly corresponds to TRBD1 (5 bases). The CDR3 contains 12 residues. Trimming cost V 0 bases and J 16 bases, with 11 bases left between them. Germline V lookup: CDR1 SGHDT, CDR2 YYEEEE. The CDR3 sequence: CASSLGQGPLHF. In DNA form, the CDR3 reads TGTGCCAGCAGCTTGGGGCAGGGCCCTCTCCACTTT.

The chain employs TRBV27 and TRBJ2-7; 7 bases agree with TRBD2. The junction had 14 bases not matched to a gene; V was cut back by 5 bases and J by 4 bases. Per the germline V gene, CDR1 is MNHEY and CDR2 is SMNVEV (reference sequence). The CDR3 runs 16 residues. In DNA, the CDR3 is TGTGCCAGCAGTCCCTCCCGGGGGGTCTGGTTGTACGAGCAGTACTTC. Translation gives CASSPSRGVWLYEQYF.

V is TRBV29-1 and J is TRBJ2-3; D gene uncertain. V lost 0 bases and J lost 2, with 18 bases in between. The CDR3 has 17 residues. Germline lookup yields CDR1 SQVTM and CDR2 ANQGSEA. DNA of the CDR3: TGCAGCGTTGAAGATCTTGCGACCATAACCTCCACAGATACGCAGTATTTT. Its translation: CSVEDLATITSTDTQYF.

V gene TRBV18 combines with J gene TRBJ2-2; D gene uncertain. With 0 bases removed from V and 6 bases from J, the gap between germline ends came to 11 bases. The CDR3 is 15 residues long. Looked up from germline, CDR1 is KGHSH and CDR2 is LQKENI. In DNA form, the CDR3 reads TGTGCCAGCTCACCACCTAGACCCACGCCCGGGGAGCTGTTTTTT. Translated: CASSPPRPTPGELFF.

V usage is TRBV5-8 and J usage is TRBJ1-4; 9 bases fit TRBD1. The CDR3 totals 14 residues. The germline V gene has CDR1 SGHTS and CDR2 YDEGEE. V shed 5 bases, J shed 5 bases, and the junction held 4 bases outside the gene matches. The CDR3 coding sequence is TGTGCCAGCAGGTGGGGACAGGGAAATGAAAAACTGTTTTTT. This gives the protein CASRWGQGNEKLFF.

This chain connects TRBV19 to TRBJ1-4; a weak D match, TRBD1 (6 bases). Germline V gene sequence: CDR1 LNHDA, CDR2 SQIVND (reference sequence). There are 14 residues in the CDR3. Trimming took 0 bases from V and 10 from J, leaving 12 bases between them. Here the CDR3 DNA reads TGTGCCAGTAGTATAGAGGGCAGAGGGGGAAAACTGTTTTTT. It codes for CASSIEGRGGKLFF.